This T cell receptor beta chain was obtained from a study of cytomegalovirus exposure and HLA in healthy donors (dated by TCRdb to about 2017). Background for the entire study: In an earlier analysis of 550 to 750 of the donors, less than 350 Gb of sequence data and 100 million or so unique TCR beta sequences from about 179 million T cells were reported. Genome-wide SNP genotypes for about 65% of the 666 donors were used in a later genetic analysis, which treated that subset as a discovery cohort. Donor age, sex, ethnicity and CMV serostatus were compiled alongside the repertoire data. To study patterns of TCR occurrence, a later analysis re-analyzed previously published TCR beta repertoires from 500 to 850 donors and added high-resolution HLA genotyping. To decide whether each TCR beta V gene segment behaved as functional or pseudogenic, an earlier analysis of some 600 of the donors relied on high-throughput TCR beta sequencing. Among the roughly 380 genotyped donors, about 83% belonged to the genetic ancestry cluster associated with self-reported Caucasian donors. An early release that covered more than 550 HLA-typed donors contained approximately 300 gigabases of sequencing data and tens of millions of unique TCR sequences. Along with the approximately 700-subject first cohort, a separate validation cohort of over a hundred different subjects was used. Five DR-DQ haplotypes were treated as single units for association and clustering because of strong linkage in the cohort. The T cell repertoires of 666 subjects were profiled by immunosequencing and related to cytomegalovirus serostatus. Class I and class II HLA loci were covered by the typing at four-digit resolution. High-throughput TCR immunosequencing, statistical association of individual TCRs with disease status, and machine learning were combined to predict cytomegalovirus infection status. All discovery cohort repertoires had been generated using a single sequencing platform. The number of typed donors differed by locus: 629-630 for A, B, C, DRB1 and DQB1; 500 to 550 for DQA1; 600 to 610 for DPA1; and 400 to 480 for DPB1. Rather than drawing on any new phenotypic data, the later analysis identified candidate immune exposures from TCR beta sequences and the way those sequences occurred across donors. The study aimed to test whether signatures of past pathogen exposure could be identified by cataloging public T cell receptors. Across some 400 genotyped donors of the cohort, an average of 235,054 unique TCR beta nucleotide sequences per donor were sequenced, and 15% to 20% of those sequences were non-productive.

Library creation used the immunoSEQ multiplex PCR assay. For the multiplex PCR, a mixture combining 60 forward primers for TCR Vbeta segments and 13 reverse primers for TCR Jbeta segments was used. The CDR3 region of rearranged TCR beta genes was amplified from genomic DNA with a multiplex PCR assay. On the Illumina HiSeq System, the amplified TCR beta libraries were sequenced as 87-base-pair reads. The source study handled its data this way. Across the roughly 670 repertoires, a later analysis counted about 81 million unique TCR beta chains, some 11 million of which were shared by at least two donors. Raw reads were error-corrected and collapsed into unique sequences by a nearest-neighbor algorithm in which closely related sequences were merged to remove PCR and sequencing errors. CDR3 sequences were aligned to IMGT reference sequences to assign V, D and J gene segments. For a sequence to be retained, a match of at least six nucleotides to both a V gene segment and a J gene segment was required. Rearrangements were called productive when the CDR3 lacked stop codons and stayed in frame with V and J; all others were non-productive. Following IMGT convention, CDR3 was defined as the stretch from the second conserved V-encoded cysteine up to the conserved J-encoded phenylalanine. The earlier analysis of roughly 590 of the donors excluded sequences that lacked an unambiguous match to a single V gene segment. In an earlier analysis of more than 500 of the donors, a V segment was called functional when productive rearrangements were above 56.7%, and segregating when the standard deviation between donors exceeded 5%. To diagnose cytomegalovirus status from the catalog of TCR beta chain sequences, a statistical classification framework was built. V and J gene assignment, in a later analysis, came from comparing TCR nucleotide sequences with IMGT/GENE-DB human TR gene sequences. In a later analysis, CDR3 sequences and most-parsimonious VDJ recombination scenarios were assigned using the TCRdist pipeline. A later analysis defined each TCR beta chain by its CDR3 amino acid sequence plus V-gene family, and excluded reads lacking a unique V-gene family. In a later analysis, 450 to 600 highly shared, low-generation-probability nucleotide sequences were removed to address suspected cross-contamination and a sequencing artifact. In a later analysis, a clonal expansion index for each public chain was calculated from normalized within-repertoire ranks of inferred template counts. In a later analysis, generation probabilities were computed using a VDJ recombination model fitted to out-of-frame rearrangements, and the results were checked against IGoR. Hypergeometric tests were used in a later analysis to score TCR-TCR, TCR-HLA and TCR-CMV co-occurrence, with a repertoire-size bias correction applied to the TCR pairs. False discovery rates were estimated in a later analysis by permuting HLA or CMV assignments 20 times. In a later analysis, co-occurring TCRs were grouped using DBSCAN, and TCRdist sequence similarity was added for clustering within HLA-allele-positive subsets. Repertoires with fewer than 30,000 or more than 120,000 public chains, plus five repertoires with anomalous nucleotide sharing, were excluded from co-occurrence clustering. TCRdb retrieved this table from immuneACCESS and kept in-frame rearrangements only. Not all clones are present; in checked studies, unresolved V genes account for under half, and no reason is known for the remainder. V and J calls and clone size are those listed in that table; D and trimming were worked out from the DNA. This sample is represented by 150,000 to 200,000 clones; approximately 80% of them were singletons. The ten top clones hold around 1% of the sample.

Trimming accounts for 2 bases at V and 6 bases at J, while the number of junction bases matched to no gene is 9. Taken from the germline V gene, the CDR1 and CDR2 loops are SQVTM and ANQGSEA. CDR3 length: 15 amino acids, cysteine to phenylalanine. The read is trimmed to its CDR3 DNA, 45 bases read in frame from base 1. Points on this clone: Its antigen remains undetermined. The sample holds no much larger clone one base away, and base qualities are not on file.

The cohort was made up of 650 to 700 healthy bone marrow donors. All cohort members were sampled while nominally healthy, although unrecorded immune exposures were likely present. The donor was CMV seronegative and belonged to the group of around 400 seronegative cohort members. Each donor provided a peripheral blood sample, and peripheral blood mononuclear cells were used for TCR beta sequencing. Genomic DNA extraction from the blood cell samples was performed with the Qiagen DNeasy Blood Extraction Kit. Summary of the overall study and its limitations: Because HLA typing was unavailable for some donors at each locus, only the typed subset was used in association tests. A later genetic analysis associated a missense DCLRE1C variant with V-gene and J-gene trimming of TCR beta chains, and an independent cohort replicated the association. A further reported finding was that TCR beta sequences accurately predicted the HLA-A and HLA-B alleles for most subjects in the first cohort. In an earlier analysis of under 600 of the donors, most TCR beta V segments were observed in productive rearrangements about 90% or about 30% of the time, broadly matching IMGT annotations. For the cohort, immune exposure information was limited to CMV serostatus. Compared with the roughly 700-donor mean, donors in an Asian-associated ancestry cluster had fewer N-insertions in productive TCRs, according to a later genetic analysis. A few of the identified cytomegalovirus-associated TCR beta chains were confirmed in vitro to be specific for cytomegalovirus antigens. Several of the top co-occurrence clusters appeared to be linked to parvovirus B19, influenza, CMV and Epstein-Barr virus, according to a later analysis. The cohort was sequenced for TCR beta chains only, and without alpha or paired-chain data the features that could be detected were limited. Some IMGT-functional V segments, including TRBV6-2 and TRBV6-3, could not be distinguished by the 87-base-pair reads and were therefore excluded. In the study, some 160 TCR beta chains were listed as associated with cytomegalovirus. Linkage disequilibrium might explain the correlated functional status among segregating V segments, but an unknown experimental factor could not be excluded. Because counts were too low, more than 15 rarely observed V segments, including chromosome 9 orphons, were left out of the earlier analysis of some 640 of the donors. According to a later analysis, most CMV-associated TCR beta chains appeared to be HLA-restricted, and the HLA associations seemed to be driven largely by CMV exposure. In a later analysis, more than 15,000 TCR beta sequences were associated with specific HLA alleles at a false discovery rate of 0.05. The authors suggested that the approach could potentially be extended to other disease states and immunological phenotypes. Compared with equally common non-associated chains, HLA-associated TCR beta chains in a later analysis were more clonally expanded and had lower generation probabilities. In a later analysis, TCR association rates were found to vary across HLA loci, with the most associated TCRs seen for DRB1 alleles and the fewest for HLA-C alleles. Most TCR sequences were seen in very few donors, while some public TCRs were found in many individuals. The classifier was reported to diagnose cytomegalovirus status with high specificity and sensitivity in both the original cohort and the validation cohort. Presence/absence analyses assumed roughly uniform sequencing depth across donors, an assumption that may not hold. Strong co-occurrence of HLA alleles, especially DR and DQ, made assigning TCR associations to individual alleles difficult. A cluster of highly shared sequence variants was judged likely to represent a technical artifact of the sequencing pipeline.

The rearranged chain carries TRBV29-1 and TRBJ2-1, and 8 bases in between align with TRBD1. The receptor was isolated from a woman between 35 and 50 years old in good health and CMV-seronegative. Sequencing used PBMCs. The nucleotides read TGCAGCGTTGAACGGGGGACAGGTGGGGCCAATGAGCAGTTCTTC. It translates to CSVERGTGGANEQFF.